The 29 T cell receptor beta chains in this list originate from one sample, sequenced in a study of blood T cell repertoires in COVID-19. Only in-frame clones appear in the TCRdb table, and some are missing; sequencing was by immunoSEQ multiplex PCR. The data contain 100,000 to 120,000 clones, 82% of them singletons. What was sequenced was peripheral blood. Every receptor here comes from a woman in her sixties or seventies with acute or convalescent COVID-19.

The rearrangement links TRBV6-2 or TRBV6-3 to TRBJ1-1, with D unresolved. Germline V gene lookup returns CDR1 MNHEY and CDR2 SVGEGT. The CDR3 contains 13 residues. V shed 4 bases and J shed 0 bases, with 6 bases lying between them. The CDR3, as DNA: TGTGCCAGCAGTTCCCTCCTGAACACTGAAGCTTTCTTT. This codes for CASSSLLNTEAFF.

The chain has TRBV5-4 and TRBJ2-7; 11 bases map to TRBD1. CDR3 length: 17 residues. The V gene end was trimmed by 0 bases and the J gene end by 7 bases; junction bases not matched to a gene: 12. In germline, CDR1 is SGHNT, CDR2 YYREEE (reference sequence). The CDR3 coding sequence is TGTGCCAGCAGCTTGGATGGGGGGACAGGGGGGGCCAGAGAGCAGTACTTC. Its protein is CASSLDGGTGGAREQYF.

The V call is TRBV28, the J call TRBJ2-2, with a possible D match to TRBD2 (5 bases). Trimming removed 5 bases from V and 7 bases from J, with 8 bases in between. In germline, CDR1 is MDHEN, CDR2 SYDVKM. This CDR3 comprises 12 residues. This CDR3 is CASSREHGELFF. The CDR3 DNA is TGTGCCAGCAGTCGGGAACACGGGGAGCTGTTTTTT.

J is TRBJ2-2 and V is TRBV6-5, with 7 bases fitting TRBD2. Germline-derived CDR1 and CDR2 are MNHEY and SVGAGI. The junction had 10 bases not matched to a gene; V was cut back by 8 bases and J by 7 bases. This CDR3 has 14 residues. The chain's CDR3 is CASLRLAAGGELFF. CDR3 sequence (DNA): TGTGCCAGCCTTAGGCTAGCGGCTGGCGGGGAGCTGTTTTTT.

This rearrangement joins TRBV5-5 to TRBJ1-3; D is unresolved. Trimming stripped 1 base from V and 0 bases from J, with 8 bases between. Germline CDR1 and CDR2: SGHKS and YYEKEE (reference sequence). The CDR3 extends over 15 amino acids. DNA for the CDR3: TGTGCCAGCAGCTTGCGTGACTCCTCTGGAAACACCATATATTTT. Translating gives CASSLRDSSGNTIYF. The full variable domain, rest sourced from reference TRBV5-5 and TRBJ1-3, is DAGVTQSPTHLIKTRGQQVTLRCSPISGHKSVSWYQQVLGQGPQFIFQYYEKEERGRGNFPDRFSARQFPNYSSELNVNALLLGDSALYLCASSLRDSSGNTIYFGEGSWLTVV.

The CDR3 region has the DNA TGTGCCAGCAGCTTAACAGGGCGCGGGCCTGAAGCTTTCTTT. As protein: CASSLTGRGPEAFF. V and J are TRBV5-6 and TRBJ1-1; D perhaps matches TRBD1 (6 bases). Germline lookup yields CDR1 SGHDT and CDR2 YYEEEE. The CDR3 extends over 14 amino acids. The V end lost 2 bases, the J end lost 6 bases, and 14 bases lay between the germline ends.

The chain uses TRBV5-4 and TRBJ2-5, with D possibly TRBD2 on 7 matching bases. The V gene's germline CDR1 is SGHNT and CDR2 YYREEE (reference sequence). The CDR3 spans 14 residues. V gave up 0 bases and J gave up 4 bases, with 10 bases separating them. The CDR3 spells CASSLAGGRETQYF. CDR3 sequence (DNA): TGTGCCAGCAGCTTGGCGGGGGGCCGAGAGACCCAGTACTTC.

To note about this clone: As the CDR3 is not closed by the conserved phenylalanine or tryptophan, this likely results from a read error. The DNA is left out, because the CDR3 cannot be placed on it with certainty; the CDR3 is given as TCRdb lists it. The J gene is TRBJ2-4, the V gene TRBV15; the table's D call TRBD2 went unverified against the DNA. Germline V gene data show CDR1 as LNHNV and CDR2 as YYDKDF (reference sequence). 14 amino acids form the CDR3, both terminal residues included. This CDR3 is CATSSLGTEGPKTI.

This chain connects TRBV4-2 to TRBJ1-1, with D hard to call. The CDR3 spans 13 residues. Between the trimmed V and J ends, which lost 6 bases and 1 base, there was a span of 9 bases. Germline V CDR1 and CDR2: LGHNA, YNFKEQ. The CDR3 bases are TGTGCCAGCAGTCGGCAGGAGAACACTGAAGCTTTCTTT. Protein product: CASSRQENTEAFF.

The chain is built from TRBV28 and TRBJ2-7; TRBD2 is a possible D gene (7 bases). V lost 6 bases, J lost 6 bases, and 21 bases lay in between. The CDR3 is made up of 15 amino acids. Germline assignment: CDR1 MDHEN and CDR2 SYDVKM. CDR3 DNA: TGTGCCAGCAGCCCGGCGGGGGCGGGGAGGAGCGAGCAGTACTTC. Translating it yields CASSPAGAGRSEQYF.

The chain recombines TRBV16 with TRBJ2-7; D ambiguous. Germline CDR1 and CDR2: KGHSY and FQNENV. CDR3 size: 13 residues. Trimming removed 3 bases from V and 2 bases from J, with 8 bases in between. The CDR3 is CASSHGGTYEQYF. The CDR3 coding sequence is TGTGCCAGCAGCCATGGCGGAACCTACGAGCAGTACTTC.

The chain combines TRBV30 with TRBJ1-5; 7 bases agree with TRBD1. The germline V gene encodes CDR1 GTSNPN and CDR2 SVGIG (reference sequence). This CDR3 is built from 17 residues. V trimming: 4 bases; J trimming: 3 bases; junction bases outside the gene matches: 15. The CDR3: CAWTPRGTELYNQPQHF. CDR3 nucleotide sequence: TGTGCCTGGACCCCGAGGGGGACAGAACTCTACAATCAGCCCCAGCATTTT.

The gene calls are TRBV28 and TRBJ2-7; maybe TRBD1 (6 bases). Germline values: CDR1 MDHEN, CDR2 SYDVKM. The CDR3 has 15 amino acids. V was shortened by 3 bases and J by 2 bases, with 14 bases between the two germline ends. The DNA for the CDR3 is TGTGCCAGCAGTTTGATCTCGACAGGTACCTACGAGCAGTACTTC. Its translation is CASSLISTGTYEQYF.

The chain is built from TRBV29-1 and TRBJ1-1, with D perhaps matching TRBD1 (5 bases). Germline-derived CDR1 and CDR2 are SQVTM and ANQGSEA. There are 13 residues in the CDR3. Trimming cost V 7 bases and J 0 bases, with 12 bases left between them. This CDR3 reads CSASQDMNTEAFF. The DNA for the CDR3 is TGCAGCGCATCACAGGACATGAACACTGAAGCTTTCTTT.

The J gene is TRBJ1-1, the V gene TRBV9, with D possibly being TRBD1 (6 bases). The CDR3 loop spans 14 amino acids. The germline V gene encodes CDR1 SGDLS and CDR2 YYNGEE. Trimming took 6 bases from V and 4 from J, leaving 16 bases between them. In DNA form, the CDR3 reads TGTGCCAGCACCTTACAGGGAGAAGTCACTGAAGCTTTCTTT. Translating it yields CASTLQGEVTEAFF.

The genes are TRBV24-1 and TRBJ2-5; 13 nucleotides match TRBD2. Germline V gene sequence: CDR1 KGHDR, CDR2 SFDVKD. The CDR3 has 15 amino acids. V gave up 4 bases and J gave up 2 bases; unmatched junction bases: 0. The DNA of the CDR3 is TGTGCCACCAGTGAACTAGCGGGGGGGCAAGAGACCCAGTACTTC. Translating gives CATSELAGGQETQYF.

The chain carries TRBV5-4 and TRBJ1-5; 8 bases match TRBD1. This CDR3 contains 15 residues. Germline V lookup: CDR1 SGHNT, CDR2 YYREEE (reference sequence). The V gene end was trimmed by 0 bases and the J gene end by 5 bases; junction bases not matched to a gene: 4. The CDR3 is CASSLGQGQDQPQHF. The CDR3, as DNA: TGTGCCAGCAGCTTGGGACAGGGGCAAGATCAGCCCCAGCATTTT.

The rearrangement uses TRBV9 and TRBJ2-2; D remains ambiguous. V was pared by 0 bases and J by 5 bases, with 8 bases between. Germline CDR1 is SGDLS and CDR2 is YYNGEE. This CDR3 has 14 residues. The CDR3 DNA reads TGTGCCAGCAGCGTAGGGCTAGTTACCGGGGAGCTGTTTTTT. Encoded protein: CASSVGLVTGELFF.

J is TRBJ1-5 and V is TRBV4-3; D is unresolved. V lost 0 bases, J lost 7 bases, and 13 bases lay in between. Germline values: CDR1 LGHNA, CDR2 YSLEER. The CDR3 loop spans 15 amino acids. CDR3 in DNA: TGCGCCAGCAGCCAAGATCCACGCACGGGGCAGCCCCAGCATTTT. Its translation is CASSQDPRTGQPQHF.

CDR3 sequence (DNA): TGTGCCAGCAGTGGGGCCGCCGGACAGGGGAACTCCTACGAGCAGTACTTC. It is translated as CASSGAAGQGNSYEQYF. This sequence joins TRBV2 and TRBJ2-7, with 9 bases aligning to TRBD1. CDR3 length equals 17 residues. CDR1 is SNHLY and CDR2 is FYNNEI in the germline V gene. V shed 4 bases, J shed 0 bases, and the junction held 10 bases outside the gene matches.

This clone appeared a single time. The chain combines TRBV28 with TRBJ1-3, with D possibly TRBD1 on 6 matching bases. The CDR3 covers 15 residues. The germline CDR1 and CDR2 sequences are MDHEN and SYDVKM. V was cut by 3 bases and J by 3 bases, with 12 bases left in between. CDR3 region: CASSFSTGFGNTIYF. CDR3 nucleotides: TGTGCCAGCAGTTTCTCCACAGGGTTTGGAAACACCATATATTTT.

This rearrangement joins TRBV7-9 to TRBJ2-3; D is possibly TRBD2 (6 bases). The V gene lost 5 bases and the J gene lost 2 bases, with 20 bases spanning the gap. Germline CDR1 and CDR2: SEHNR and FQNEAQ (reference sequence). CDR3 length: 17 residues. The CDR3 is CASSPRGWGGYTDTQYF. Written as DNA, the CDR3 is TGTGCCAGCAGCCCTCGGGGTTGGGGAGGCTACACAGATACGCAGTATTTT.

The table lists this clone with a few counts. The chain employs TRBV27 and TRBJ1-4; D possibly corresponds to TRBD1 (6 bases). The V gene lost 5 bases and the J gene lost 0 bases, with 13 bases spanning the gap. From germline, CDR1 is MNHEY and CDR2 SMNVEV (reference sequence). The CDR3 length is 16 residues. CDR3 protein: CASSPGHSTTNEKLFF. The DNA of the CDR3 is TGTGCCAGCAGTCCGGGACATTCTACAACTAATGAAAAACTGTTTTTT.

This chain joins TRBV5-4 and TRBJ1-2; D gene unclear. This CDR3 spans 11 amino acids. CDR1 and CDR2 (germline): SGHNT, YYREEE (reference sequence). V gave up 2 bases and J gave up 6 bases, with 5 bases separating them. The DNA for the CDR3 is TGTGCCAGCAGCTTCAGTGATGGCTACACCTTC. It specifies CASSFSDGYTF.

Here the CDR3 reads CASAPGGLNYGYTF. For the CDR3, the DNA is TGCGCCAGCGCCCCCGGCGGGCTAAACTATGGCTACACCTTC. The rearrangement joins TRBV5-1 to TRBJ1-2; D uncertain. Trimming cost V 7 bases and J 2 bases, with 15 bases left between them. Germline CDR1 reads SGHRS; CDR2 reads YFSETQ. CDR3 size: 14 residues. The variable domain in full, with the rest retrieved from reference TRBV5-1 and TRBJ1-2, is KAGVTQTPRYLIKTRGQQVTLSCSPISGHRSVSWYQQTPGQGLQFLFEYFSETQRNKGNFPGRFSGRQFSNSRSEMNVSTLELGDSALYLCASAPGGLNYGYTFGSGTRLTVV.

The V call is TRBV28, the J call TRBJ2-1; 10 bases match TRBD2. V lost 3 bases, J lost 16 bases, and 6 bases stayed unmatched. The CDR3 spans 12 residues. Germline CDR1 and CDR2: MDHEN and SYDVKM. The CDR3: CASSLKRGGSFF. The CDR3 region has the DNA TGTGCCAGCAGTTTGAAGCGGGGGGGTTCTTTCTTC.

The chain combines TRBV7-3 with TRBJ2-3; TRBD2 might be the D (5 bases). Germline V gene lookup returns CDR1 SGHTA and CDR2 FQGTGA. This CDR3 has 13 amino acids. Trimming shortened V by 6 bases and J by 5 bases, and 12 bases separated the two germline ends. The CDR3 coding sequence is TGTGCCAGCAGGGACTTCGGAAGAGATACGCAGTATTTT. Protein product: CASRDFGRDTQYF.

The genes are TRBV6-6 and TRBJ1-2; 7 bases are shared with TRBD1. J lost 8 bases, V lost 5 bases, and 20 bases had no gene match. The CDR3 extends over 17 amino acids. Germline CDR1 is MNHNY and CDR2 is SVGAGI (reference sequence). CDR3 DNA: TGTGCCAGCAGTCGAGGTAACCTTGGGACAGACCCCACGGGCTACACCTTC. Translated, it gives CASSRGNLGTDPTGYTF.

V and J are TRBV5-1 and TRBJ2-5, with 9 nucleotides matching TRBD1. There are 15 residues in the CDR3. Germline lookup yields CDR1 SGHRS and CDR2 YFSETQ. The trim removed 2 bases at V and 3 bases at J, leaving 5 bases unmatched. CDR3 in amino acids: CASSLTGGAEETQYF. Written as DNA, the CDR3 is TGCGCCAGCAGCTTAACAGGGGGCGCGGAAGAGACCCAGTACTTC.